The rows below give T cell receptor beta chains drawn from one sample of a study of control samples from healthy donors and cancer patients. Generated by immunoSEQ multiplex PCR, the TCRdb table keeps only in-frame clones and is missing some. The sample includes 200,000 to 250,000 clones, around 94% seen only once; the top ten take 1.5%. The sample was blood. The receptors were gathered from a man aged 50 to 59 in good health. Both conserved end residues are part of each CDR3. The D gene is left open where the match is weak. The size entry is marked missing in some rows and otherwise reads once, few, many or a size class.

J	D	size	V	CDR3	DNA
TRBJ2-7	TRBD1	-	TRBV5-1	CASSSTGGAESREQYF	TGCGCCAGCAGCAGTACAGGGGGCGCAGAGTCAAGGGAGCAGTACTTC
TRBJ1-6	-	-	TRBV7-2	CASSLASGSGTTSRGSPLHF	TGTGCCAGCAGCTTAGCTTCAGGATCAGGGACCACTTCGAGGGGTTCACCCCTCCACTTT
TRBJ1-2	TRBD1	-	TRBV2	CASDTGGPDYGYTF	TGTGCCAGTGATACAGGGGGTCCAGACTATGGCTACACCTTC
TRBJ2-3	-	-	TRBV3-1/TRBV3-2	CASSQDRSDTQYF	TGTGCCAGCAGCCAAGACAGGTCAGATACGCAGTATTTT
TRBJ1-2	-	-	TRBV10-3	CAISELGSSGYTF	TGTGCCATCAGTGAACTTGGGTCTAGCGGCTACACCTTC
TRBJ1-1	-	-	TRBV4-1	CASSQEPGDRSAFF	TGCGCCAGCAGCCAAGAGCCTGGGGACCGTTCGGCTTTCTTT
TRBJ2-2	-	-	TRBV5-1	CASSSDRNTGELFF	TGCGCCAGCAGCTCGGACAGGAACACCGGGGAGCTGTTTTTT
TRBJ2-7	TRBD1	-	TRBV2	CASREQGQGVEQYF	TGTGCCAGCAGGGAACAGGGGCAAGGGGTCGAGCAGTACTTC
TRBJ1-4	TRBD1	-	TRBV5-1	CASSSTGVEKLFF	TGCGCCAGCAGCTCGACAGGGGTTGAAAAACTGTTTTTT
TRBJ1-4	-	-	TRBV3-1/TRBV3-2	CASSQVLTNEKLFF	TGTGCCAGCAGCCAGGTTCTTACTAATGAAAAACTGTTTTTT
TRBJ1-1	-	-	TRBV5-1	CATARGTGMNTEAFF	TGCGCCACCGCACGGGGGACGGGGATGAACACTGAAGCTTTCTTT
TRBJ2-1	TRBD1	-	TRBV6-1	CASRELTGSLSSYNEQFF	TGTGCCAGCAGAGAATTGACAGGGAGCCTAAGCTCCTACAATGAGCAGTTCTTC
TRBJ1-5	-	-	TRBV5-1	CASSSAGDQPQHF	TGCGCCAGCAGTTCTGCTGGGGATCAGCCCCAGCATTTT
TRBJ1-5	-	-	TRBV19	CASTPPSADQPQHF	TGTGCCAGTACCCCTCCCTCGGCAGACCAGCCCCAGCATTTT
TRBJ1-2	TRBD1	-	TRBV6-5	CASAAGGNYGYTF	TGTGCCAGCGCGGCAGGGGGCAACTATGGCTACACCTTC
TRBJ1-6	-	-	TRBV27	CASSFGPAASPLHF	TGTGCCAGCAGTTTTGGCCCGGCGGCTTCACCCCTCCACTTT
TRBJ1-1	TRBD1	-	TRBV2	CASRPDRDNTEAFF	TGTGCCAGCAGACCCGACAGGGATAACACTGAAGCTTTCTTT
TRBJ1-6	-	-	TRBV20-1	CSASPLPGINSPLHF	TGCAGTGCTAGTCCCTTGCCCGGGATAAATTCACCCCTCCACTTT
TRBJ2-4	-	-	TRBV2	CASSEAQASHIQYF	TGTGCCAGCAGTGAAGCGCAGGCTAGTCACATTCAGTACTTC
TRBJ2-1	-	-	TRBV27	CASSLGLPEQFF	TGTGCCAGCAGTTTAGGTCTCCCTGAGCAGTTCTTC
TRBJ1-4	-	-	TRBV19	CASRSGDIRLRGKLFF	TGTGCCAGCCGATCCGGTGATATTCGGCTGAGGGGAAAACTGTTTTTT
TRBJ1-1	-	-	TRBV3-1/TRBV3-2	CASSQPGGGTEAFF	TGTGCCAGCAGCCAACCGGGGGGAGGAACTGAAGCTTTCTTT
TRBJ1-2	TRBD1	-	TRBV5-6	CASSLGGQGFDYGYTF	TGTGCCAGCAGCTTGGGGGGACAGGGATTCGACTATGGCTACACCTTC
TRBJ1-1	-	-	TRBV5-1	CASSLVGSGSTEAFF	TGCGCCAGCAGCTTGGTCGGCTCTGGGAGCACTGAAGCTTTCTTT
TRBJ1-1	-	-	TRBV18	CASSPIAGLNTEAFF	TGTGCCAGCTCACCAATCGCAGGGTTGAACACTGAAGCTTTCTTT
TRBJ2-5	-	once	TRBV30	CASSGHFGGTQYF	TGTGCCTCCTCGGGACATTTTGGTGGGACCCAGTACTTC